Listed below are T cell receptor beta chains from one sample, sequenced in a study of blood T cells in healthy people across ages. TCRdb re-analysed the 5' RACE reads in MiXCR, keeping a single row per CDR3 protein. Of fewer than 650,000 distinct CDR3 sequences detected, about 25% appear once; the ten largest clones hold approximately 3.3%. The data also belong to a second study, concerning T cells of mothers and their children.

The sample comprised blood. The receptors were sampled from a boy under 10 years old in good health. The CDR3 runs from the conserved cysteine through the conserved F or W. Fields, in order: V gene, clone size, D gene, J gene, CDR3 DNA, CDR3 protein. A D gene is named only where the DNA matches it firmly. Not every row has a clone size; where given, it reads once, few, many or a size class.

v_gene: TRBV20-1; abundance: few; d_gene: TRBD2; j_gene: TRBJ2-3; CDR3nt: TGCAGTGCTAAGCAACCCCTCGGACTAGCGGGAGGGTTGGCAGATACGCAGTATTTT; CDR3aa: CSAKQPLGLAGGLADTQYF
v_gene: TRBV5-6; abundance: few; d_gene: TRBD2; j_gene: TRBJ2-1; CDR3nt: TGTGCCAGCAGCCCGGGACTAGTCAATGAGCAGTTCTTC; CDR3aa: CASSPGLVNEQFF
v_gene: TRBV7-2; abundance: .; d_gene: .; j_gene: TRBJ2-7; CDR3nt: TGTGCCAGCAGCTGGGGTTTTGGGCGGGGAACTTACGAGCAGTACTTC; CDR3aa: CASSWGFGRGTYEQYF
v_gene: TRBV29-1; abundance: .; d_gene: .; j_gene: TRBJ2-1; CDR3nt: TGCAGCGTTGTGGGGGGTGAGCAGTTCTTC; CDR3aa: CSVVGGEQFF
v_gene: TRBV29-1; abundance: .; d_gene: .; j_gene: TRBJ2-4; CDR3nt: TGCAGCGTTGAGCCCAGTCCTCATAACATTCAGTACTTC; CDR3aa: CSVEPSPHNIQYF
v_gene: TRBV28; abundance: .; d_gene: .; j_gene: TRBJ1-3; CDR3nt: TGTGCCAGCAGCCGGAAGGGACGGAGCTCTGGAAACACCATATATTTT; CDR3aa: CASSRKGRSSGNTIYF
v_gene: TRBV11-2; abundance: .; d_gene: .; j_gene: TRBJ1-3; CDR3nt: TGTGCCAGCAGCTTAGAGGGGAGGATTGGAAACACCATATATTTT; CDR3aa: CASSLEGRIGNTIYF
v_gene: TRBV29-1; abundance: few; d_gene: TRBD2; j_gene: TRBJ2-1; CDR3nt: TGCAGCGTTGAGGGGACTAGCGGGAGTAATGAGCAGTTCTTC; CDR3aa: CSVEGTSGSNEQFF
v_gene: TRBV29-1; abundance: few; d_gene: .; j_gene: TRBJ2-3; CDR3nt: TGCAGCGTTGCATGTGGGGAGAGCACAGATACGCAGTATTTT; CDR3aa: CSVACGESTDTQYF
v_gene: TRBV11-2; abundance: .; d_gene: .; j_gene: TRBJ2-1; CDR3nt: TGTGCCAGCAGCTACGACCCCGGTAATGAGCAGTTCTTC; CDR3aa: CASSYDPGNEQFF
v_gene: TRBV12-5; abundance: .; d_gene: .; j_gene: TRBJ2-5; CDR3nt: TGTGCTAGTGGTTTGGTAGCTGGTAAACAAGAGACCCAGTACTTC; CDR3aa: CASGLVAGKQETQYF
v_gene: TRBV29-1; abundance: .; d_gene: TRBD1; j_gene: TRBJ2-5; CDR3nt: TGCAGCGTTAGACAGGGCGGCGGAGAGACCCAGTACTTC; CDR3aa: CSVRQGGGETQYF
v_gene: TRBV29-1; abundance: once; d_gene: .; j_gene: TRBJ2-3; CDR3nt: TGCAGCGTCGAGGTACGGGATACGCAGTATTTT; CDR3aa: CSVEVRDTQYF
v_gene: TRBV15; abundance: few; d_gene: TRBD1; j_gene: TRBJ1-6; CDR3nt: TGTGCCACCAGCAGAGATGGGACAGTCAATTCACCCCTCCACTTT; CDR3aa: CATSRDGTVNSPLHF
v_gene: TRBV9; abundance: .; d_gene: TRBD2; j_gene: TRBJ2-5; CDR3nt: TGTGCCAGCAGCGACGTCTCCCCGGGGGGTGGAGAGACCCAGTACTTC; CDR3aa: CASSDVSPGGGETQYF
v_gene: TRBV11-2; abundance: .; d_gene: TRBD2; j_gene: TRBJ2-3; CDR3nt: TGTGCCAGCAGCCCAGGACTAGCGGGGGTTTCAGATACGCAGTATTTT; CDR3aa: CASSPGLAGVSDTQYF
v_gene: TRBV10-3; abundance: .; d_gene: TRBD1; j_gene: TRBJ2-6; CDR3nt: TGTGCCATCAGTGGATCCGGGACAGGAACCTCTGGGGCCAACGTCCTGACTTTC; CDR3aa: CAISGSGTGTSGANVLTF
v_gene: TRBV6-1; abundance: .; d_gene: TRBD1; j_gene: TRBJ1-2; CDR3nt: TGTGCCACCCAATACCGGGACAGGGGAAATAACTATGGCTACACCTTC; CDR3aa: CATQYRDRGNNYGYTF
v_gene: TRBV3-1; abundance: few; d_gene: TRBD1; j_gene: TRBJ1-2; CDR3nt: TGTGCCAGCAGCCAAGTGGACAGGGGGCTATCCAAGTCTGGCTACACCTTC; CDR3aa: CASSQVDRGLSKSGYTF
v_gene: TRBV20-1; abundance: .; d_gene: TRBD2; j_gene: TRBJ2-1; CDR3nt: TGCAGTGCCTGGACTAGCGGGATAACGAATGAGCAGTTCTTC; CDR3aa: CSAWTSGITNEQFF
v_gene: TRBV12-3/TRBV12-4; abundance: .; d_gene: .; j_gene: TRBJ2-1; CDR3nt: TGTGCCAGCAGTTTATGGCAGAACGATGAGCAGTTCTTC; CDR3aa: CASSLWQNDEQFF
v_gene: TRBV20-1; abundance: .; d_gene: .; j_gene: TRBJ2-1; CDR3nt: TGCAGTGCTAGAGATCCCTCTCTCTCCTACAATGAGCAGTTCTTC; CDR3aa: CSARDPSLSYNEQFF
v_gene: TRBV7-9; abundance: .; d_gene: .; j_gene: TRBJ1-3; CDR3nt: TGTGCCAGCAGCCTTTCCGGCGTTTTGTGGGGTGGAAACACCATATATTTT; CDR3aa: CASSLSGVLWGGNTIYF
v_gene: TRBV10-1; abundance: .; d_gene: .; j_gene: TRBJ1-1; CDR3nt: TGCGCCAGCAGTGATAAGGGGCGCGTGGACACTGAAGCTTTCTTT; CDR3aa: CASSDKGRVDTEAFF
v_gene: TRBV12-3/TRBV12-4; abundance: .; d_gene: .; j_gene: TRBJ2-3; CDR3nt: TGTGCCAGCAGTTTGGCGGAGGGCCTAAGAGATACGCAGTATTTT; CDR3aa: CASSLAEGLRDTQYF
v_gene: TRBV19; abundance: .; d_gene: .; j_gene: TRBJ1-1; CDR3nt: TGTGCCAGTAGTATAGGGGAGGGGCTGAACACTGAAGCTTTCTTT; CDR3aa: CASSIGEGLNTEAFF
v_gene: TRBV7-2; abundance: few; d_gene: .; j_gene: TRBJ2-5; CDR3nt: TGTGCCAGCAGCTTAGTAGGGACGGGGGAGACCCAGTACTTC; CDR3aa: CASSLVGTGETQYF
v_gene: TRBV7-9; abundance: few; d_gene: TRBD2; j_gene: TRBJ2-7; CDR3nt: TGTGCCAGCAGCTTAGCCCTAGCGGGGAGCTACGAGCAGTACTTC; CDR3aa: CASSLALAGSYEQYF
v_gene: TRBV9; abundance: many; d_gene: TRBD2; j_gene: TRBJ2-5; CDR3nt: TGTGCCAGCAGCTTTCTAGCGGGAGGAGGGGAGACCCAGTACTTC; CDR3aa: CASSFLAGGGETQYF
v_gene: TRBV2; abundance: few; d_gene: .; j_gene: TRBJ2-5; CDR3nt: TGTGCCAGCACCTGGGCAGAGACCCAGTACTTC; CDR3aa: CASTWAETQYF
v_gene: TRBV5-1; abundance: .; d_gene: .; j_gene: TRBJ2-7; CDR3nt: TGCGCCAGCAGCTTGCAAGTCGGAGAGCAGTACTTC; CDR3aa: CASSLQVGEQYF
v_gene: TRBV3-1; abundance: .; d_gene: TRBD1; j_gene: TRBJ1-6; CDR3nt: TGTGCCAGCAGCCAAGCCCAGGGGGGGTTCGATTGGGGTTCACCCCTCCACTTT; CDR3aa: CASSQAQGGFDWGSPLHF
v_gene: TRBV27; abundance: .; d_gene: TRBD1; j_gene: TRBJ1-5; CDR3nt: TGTGCCAGCAGTTCCGGGACAGGGCATCAGCCCCAGCATTTT; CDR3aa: CASSSGTGHQPQHF
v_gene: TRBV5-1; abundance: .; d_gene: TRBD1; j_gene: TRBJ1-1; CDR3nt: TGTGCCAGCAGCAATTTTAACCGGGACAGACTGAACACTGAAGCTTTCTTT; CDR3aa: CASSNFNRDRLNTEAFF
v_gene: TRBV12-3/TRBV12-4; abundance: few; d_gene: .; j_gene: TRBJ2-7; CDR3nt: TGTGCCAGCAGTTTAATTGGGAGGCCAGATTACTCCTACGAGCAGTACTTC; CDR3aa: CASSLIGRPDYSYEQYF
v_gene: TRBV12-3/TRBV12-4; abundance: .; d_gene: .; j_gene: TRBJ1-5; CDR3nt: TGTGCCAGCAGTTTGCAGGGGCCGGTTCAGCCCCAGCATTTT; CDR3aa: CASSLQGPVQPQHF